In this sample, the clone carrying this TCR beta chain turned up many times. Its antigen is not identified. This sample was taken from a study of T cells in Graves' hyperthyroidism and ophthalmopathy. Across the whole study: Sampling of peripheral blood happened at initial diagnosis, prior to any treatment.

It was RNA transcripts that yielded the amplified TCR beta CDR3 regions. With the HTBI primer set, the TCR CDR3 went through a first round of RT-PCR. TCRdb itself ran the multiplex PCR reads through MiXCR, one entry per CDR3 protein. Of roughly 800,000 distinct CDR3 sequences in the sample, roughly 40% are singletons; the top ten hold around 9.3%. Broader study findings: In the blood, most expanded thyroid clonotypes above 0.001 appeared as well.

No progression to ophthalmopathy during 18 months of follow-up defined stable disease. Fresh 10 ml peripheral blood yielded PBMCs. The CDR3 extends over 15 amino acids. V was pared by 2 bases and J by 6 bases, with 14 bases between. Germline V gives CDR1 MGHDK, CDR2 SYGVNS. Sequenced: blood. The chain is built from TRBV25-1 and TRBJ1-5, with D uncertain. This TCR derives from a man younger than 30 with Graves' hyperthyroidism. The CDR3 loop reads CASSEGTVGFQPQHF. CDR3 DNA: TGTGCCAGCAGTGAAGGTACGGTGGGATTTCAGCCCCAGCATTTT. The full variable domain, completed using reference TRBV25-1 and TRBJ1-5, is EADIYQTPRYLVIGTGKKITLECSQTMGHDKMYWYQQDPGMELHLIHYSYGVNSTEKGDLSSESTVSRIRTEHFPLTLESARPSHTSQYLCASSEGTVGFQPQHFGDGTRLSIL.